A selection of T cell receptor beta chains follows, all from one sample in a study of blood T cells in healthy people across ages. TCRdb itself ran the 5' RACE reads through MiXCR, one entry per CDR3 protein. This sample has around 1,800,000 distinct CDR3 sequences; approximately 40% occur once, and the top ten carry approximately 22%. Sequencing used blood. These receptor sequences come from a human donor in good health. The CDR3 runs from the conserved cysteine through the conserved F or W. A D gene is named only where the DNA matches it firmly. Clone size is stated in some rows and not others, as once, few, many or a class when expanded.

CDR3: CASSSGGHDQPQHF; DNA: TGTGCCAGCAGTTCGGGGGGGCACGATCAGCCCCAGCATTTT; V: TRBV28; D: NA; J: TRBJ1-5; size: NA
CDR3: CGVGWRGNSYEQYF; DNA: TGCGGTGTGGGTTGGCGGGGTAACTCCTACGAGCAGTACTTC; V: TRBV20-1; D: NA; J: TRBJ2-7; size: NA
CDR3: CASSQGTVLFGYYEQYF; DNA: TGTGCCAGCAGTCAAGGGACTGTCCTCTTTGGTTACTACGAGCAGTACTTC; V: TRBV12-3/TRBV12-4; D: NA; J: TRBJ2-7; size: many
CDR3: CASSFSADIWGALQETQYF; DNA: TGTGCCAGCAGCTTCAGTGCCGACATATGGGGGGCCCTCCAAGAGACCCAGTACTTC; V: TRBV7-2; D: NA; J: TRBJ2-5; size: NA
CDR3: CASSPRQGPREAFF; DNA: TGCGCCAGCAGCCCTCGACAGGGCCCCAGGGAAGCTTTCTTT; V: TRBV4-1; D: TRBD1; J: TRBJ1-1; size: NA
CDR3: CSVDPGGRGAFF; DNA: TGCAGCGTTGATCCAGGGGGGCGAGGAGCTTTCTTT; V: TRBV29-1; D: TRBD1; J: TRBJ1-1; size: few
CDR3: CATATGSPGYNEQFF; DNA: TGTGCCACCGCCACGGGCTCGCCGGGCTACAATGAGCAGTTCTTC; V: TRBV24-1; D: NA; J: TRBJ2-1; size: few
CDR3: CASSRDRGRYGYTF; DNA: TGTGCCAGCAGTCGTGACAGGGGGCGATATGGCTACACCTTC; V: TRBV6-5; D: TRBD1; J: TRBJ1-2; size: few
CDR3: CASSSDGAGNYGYTF; DNA: TGTGCCAGCAGCTCCGACGGGGCTGGGAACTATGGCTACACCTTC; V: TRBV7-3; D: NA; J: TRBJ1-2; size: few
CDR3: CASSLNIAGPDTQYF; DNA: TGTGCCAGCAGCTTAAACATAGCGGGACCAGATACGCAGTATTTT; V: TRBV7-8; D: TRBD2; J: TRBJ2-3; size: NA
CDR3: CASSPIGGGYNEQFF; DNA: TGTGCCAGCAGTCCCATCGGGGGCGGCTACAATGAGCAGTTCTTC; V: TRBV12-3/TRBV12-4; D: NA; J: TRBJ2-1; size: NA
CDR3: CASSKGDRARHYGCTF; DNA: NA; V: TRBV21-1; D: NA; J: TRBJ1-2; size: once
CDR3: CASSPQGLSSYEQYF; DNA: TGTGCCAGCAGCCCCCAAGGGCTGTCCTCCTACGAGCAGTACTTC; V: TRBV7-3; D: NA; J: TRBJ2-7; size: few
CDR3: CASSYGTELYEQYF; DNA: TGTGCCAGCAGTTATGGGACGGAACTTTACGAGCAGTACTTC; V: TRBV6-2/TRBV6-3; D: NA; J: TRBJ2-7; size: NA
CDR3: CSAILLDRFNYGYTF; DNA: TGCAGTGCTATACTCCTGGACAGGTTTAACTATGGCTACACCTTC; V: TRBV20-1; D: TRBD1; J: TRBJ1-2; size: NA
CDR3: CSVILGMGTQYF; DNA: TGCAGCGTGATACTTGGAATGGGGACCCAGTACTTC; V: TRBV29-1; D: NA; J: TRBJ2-5; size: NA
CDR3: CASSFQTGGHLGYTF; DNA: TGTGCCAGCAGCTTCCAGACAGGGGGTCATCTTGGCTACACCTTC; V: TRBV7-2; D: TRBD1; J: TRBJ1-2; size: NA
CDR3: CAIRGAGGWDTEAFF; DNA: TGTGCCATCAGAGGGGCAGGGGGCTGGGACACTGAAGCTTTCTTT; V: TRBV10-3; D: TRBD1; J: TRBJ1-1; size: NA
CDR3: CATSDFDRADTQYF; DNA: TGTGCCACCAGTGATTTCGACAGGGCGGATACGCAGTATTTT; V: TRBV24-1; D: TRBD1; J: TRBJ2-3; size: many
CDR3: CASSFRSRPGRGGTDTQYF; DNA: TGTGCCAGCAGCTTCCGTTCCCGCCCGGGGCGGGGGGGCACAGATACGCAGTATTTT; V: TRBV7-2; D: TRBD2; J: TRBJ2-3; size: NA
CDR3: CASTQQSGSGASTDTQYF; DNA: TGTGCCAGCACCCAACAGAGCGGGAGCGGGGCTAGCACAGATACGCAGTATTTT; V: TRBV7-2; D: TRBD2; J: TRBJ2-3; size: once
CDR3: CSAITTDMQYF; DNA: TGCAGTGCTATAACCACAGATATGCAGTATTTT; V: TRBV20-1; D: NA; J: TRBJ2-3; size: NA
CDR3: CAIGQNYGYTF; DNA: TGTGCCATCGGACAGAACTATGGCTACACCTTC; V: TRBV10-3; D: NA; J: TRBJ1-2; size: many
CDR3: CASSQDRLAGGPTDTQYF; DNA: TGTGCCAGCAGCCAAGATCGGCTAGCGGGGGGGCCTACGGATACGCAGTATTTT; V: TRBV3-1; D: TRBD2; J: TRBJ2-3; size: few
CDR3: CASSQDTNSYEQYF; DNA: TGTGCCAGCAGCCAAGATACGAACTCCTACGAGCAGTACTTC; V: TRBV3-1; D: NA; J: TRBJ2-7; size: once
CDR3: CASSYLGQGERRFF; DNA: TGTGCCAGCAGTTACCTGGGACAGGGGGAACGTCGGTTCTTC; V: TRBV6-5; D: TRBD1; J: TRBJ2-1; size: few
CDR3: CASSQDRGAREQFF; DNA: TGTGCCAGCAGCCAAGATCGGGGGGCACGGGAGCAGTTCTTC; V: TRBV3-1; D: NA; J: TRBJ2-1; size: NA
CDR3: CASSVAPWDSLGSSNYGYTF; DNA: TGTGCCAGCAGCGTAGCTCCCTGGGACAGTTTGGGAAGCTCTAACTATGGCTACACCTTC; V: TRBV9; D: TRBD1; J: TRBJ1-2; size: few
CDR3: CAISTKGNTEAFF; DNA: TGTGCCATCAGTACTAAGGGCAACACTGAAGCTTTCTTT; V: TRBV10-3; D: NA; J: TRBJ1-1; size: NA
CDR3: CAGSQSGGANEQFF; DNA: TGTGCCGGCAGCCAAAGCGGGGGGGCCAATGAGCAGTTCTTC; V: TRBV11-2; D: TRBD2; J: TRBJ2-1; size: NA
CDR3: CASSLEHSPVYEQYF; DNA: TGTGCCAGCAGCTTAGAACATTCTCCAGTCTACGAGCAGTACTTC; V: TRBV7-9; D: NA; J: TRBJ2-7; size: few
CDR3: CSARSSREGAYEQYF; DNA: TGCAGTGCTAGGAGCTCCAGGGAGGGAGCCTACGAGCAGTACTTC; V: TRBV20-1; D: TRBD2; J: TRBJ2-7; size: NA
CDR3: CASSLRAGNTGELFF; DNA: TGTGCCAGCAGCTTGAGGGCAGGGAACACCGGGGAGCTGTTTTTT; V: TRBV5-6; D: NA; J: TRBJ2-2; size: NA
CDR3: CASSSRRTAYEQYF; DNA: TGTGCCAGCTCGTCCCGGCGGACAGCCTACGAGCAGTACTTC; V: TRBV6-2/TRBV6-3; D: NA; J: TRBJ2-7; size: NA
CDR3: CASSDGTARGPQHF; DNA: TGTGCCAGCAGTGATGGGACCGCAAGGGGCCCCCAGCATTTT; V: TRBV12-3/TRBV12-4; D: NA; J: TRBJ1-5; size: NA
CDR3: CSARMGQGHTEAFF; DNA: TGCAGTGCTAGGATGGGCCAGGGGCACACTGAAGCTTTCTTT; V: TRBV20-1; D: NA; J: TRBJ1-1; size: few
CDR3: CASSQDLGGRTYEQYF; DNA: TGCGCCAGCAGCCAAGATTTAGGGGGCCGGACCTACGAGCAGTACTTC; V: TRBV4-1; D: TRBD1; J: TRBJ2-7; size: NA
CDR3: CAGSSGWGYTF; DNA: TGTGCCGGCAGCTCAGGCTGGGGCTACACCTTC; V: TRBV9; D: NA; J: TRBJ1-2; size: NA
CDR3: CASSQGGTIAEQYF; DNA: TGTGCCAGCAGCCAAGGGGGGACAATAGCCGAGCAGTACTTC; V: TRBV3-1; D: NA; J: TRBJ2-7; size: NA
CDR3: CASSLRTGTNSPLHF; DNA: TGTGCCAGCAGTCTCAGGACAGGGACTAATTCACCCCTCCACTTT; V: TRBV27; D: TRBD1; J: TRBJ1-6; size: NA
CDR3: CASSQDRPRNNQPQHF; DNA: TGTGCCAGCAGCCAGGACAGACCACGGAACAATCAGCCCCAGCATTTT; V: TRBV7-2; D: NA; J: TRBJ1-5; size: NA
CDR3: CASSYIRDGATNEKLFF; DNA: TGTGCCAGCAGTTACATCCGGGACGGTGCAACTAATGAAAAACTGTTTTTT; V: TRBV6-6; D: NA; J: TRBJ1-4; size: NA
CDR3: CASSLRFLATNTGELFF; DNA: TGTGCCAGCAGCTTAAGGTTCTTGGCTACGAACACCGGGGAGCTGTTTTTT; V: TRBV7-9; D: NA; J: TRBJ2-2; size: NA
CDR3: CASSPGQGLADTQYF; DNA: TGTGCCAGCTCACCAGGACAGGGTTTGGCAGATACGCAGTATTTT; V: TRBV18; D: TRBD1; J: TRBJ2-3; size: NA
CDR3: CASSLYRSTNEKLFF; DNA: TGTGCCAGCAGCTTATACAGGTCAACTAATGAAAAACTGTTTTTT; V: TRBV7-2; D: NA; J: TRBJ1-4; size: NA
CDR3: CASSASLALKSDEQFF; DNA: TGCGCCAGCAGCGCGTCCTTGGCCTTGAAATCCGATGAGCAGTTCTTC; V: TRBV5-1; D: NA; J: TRBJ2-1; size: few
CDR3: CASSSGVGISGANVLTF; DNA: TGTGCCAGCAGTTCTGGCGTGGGGATCTCTGGGGCCAACGTCCTGACTTTC; V: TRBV12-3/TRBV12-4; D: NA; J: TRBJ2-6; size: many
CDR3: CASSLLTVRETQYF; DNA: TGTGCCAGCAGCTTATTAACCGTACGGGAAACCCAGTACTTC; V: TRBV7-9; D: NA; J: TRBJ2-5; size: few
CDR3: CASSQDRGPQETQYF; DNA: TGCGCCAGCAGCCAAGATAGGGGACCCCAAGAGACCCAGTACTTC; V: TRBV4-3; D: NA; J: TRBJ2-5; size: NA
CDR3: CSASLITRSVNTEAFF; DNA: TGCAGTGCTAGTCTCATTACGAGGTCGGTGAACACTGAAGCTTTCTTT; V: TRBV20-1; D: NA; J: TRBJ1-1; size: NA
CDR3: CASSLPQGTVNTEAFF; DNA: TGCGCCAGCAGCTTACCCCAGGGGACAGTCAACACTGAAGCTTTCTTT; V: TRBV5-1; D: TRBD1; J: TRBJ1-1; size: NA
CDR3: CSADNPLWGANVLTF; DNA: TGCAGTGCCGATAACCCGCTCTGGGGGGCCAACGTCCTGACTTTC; V: TRBV20-1; D: NA; J: TRBJ2-6; size: NA
CDR3: CASSLQLGEQYF; DNA: TGTGCCAGCAGCTTACAGTTGGGGGAGCAGTACTTC; V: TRBV7-9; D: NA; J: TRBJ2-5; size: NA
CDR3: CAISVDRGEKLFF; DNA: TGCGCCATCAGTGTCGACAGGGGTGAAAAACTGTTTTTT; V: TRBV10-3; D: TRBD1; J: TRBJ1-4; size: few